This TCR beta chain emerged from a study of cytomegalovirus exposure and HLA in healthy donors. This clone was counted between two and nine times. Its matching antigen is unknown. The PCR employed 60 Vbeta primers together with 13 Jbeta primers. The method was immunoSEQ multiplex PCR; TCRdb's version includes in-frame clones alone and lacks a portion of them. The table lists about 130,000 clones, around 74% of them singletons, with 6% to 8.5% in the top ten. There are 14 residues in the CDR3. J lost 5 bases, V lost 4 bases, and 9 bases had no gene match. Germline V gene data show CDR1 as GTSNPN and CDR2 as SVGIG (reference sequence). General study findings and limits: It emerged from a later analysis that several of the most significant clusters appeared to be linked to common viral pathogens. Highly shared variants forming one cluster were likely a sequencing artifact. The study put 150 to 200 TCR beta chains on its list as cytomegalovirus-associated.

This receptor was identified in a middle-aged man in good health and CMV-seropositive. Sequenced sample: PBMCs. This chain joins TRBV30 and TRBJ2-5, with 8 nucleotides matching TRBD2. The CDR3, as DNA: TGTGCCTGGACCTCCGGGGGGGGCCGGGAGACCCAGTACTTC. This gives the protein CAWTSGGGRETQYF.